The 6 T cell receptor beta chains in this list originate from one sample, sequenced in a study of neoadjuvant anti-PD-1 for oral cavity cancer (dated by TCRdb to about 2021). The sample's time point label, in plain terms: after neoadjuvant nivolumab, at surgical resection. Library creation used the immunoSEQ multiplex PCR assay. Entries here come from immuneACCESS through TCRdb and include only in-frame sequences with V and J called. Some clones fail to appear in such tables; in the studies checked, an unresolved V gene covers under half of the shortfall, and the cause of the remainder is unknown. The sample records more than 12,000 clones, 60% to 80% of which are singletons. Roughly 3.2% of the sample lies in the top ten. This material consisted of PBMCs, taken after nivolumab (anti-PD-1) treatment. Every receptor here comes from a person aged 35-80 years with oral cavity squamous cell carcinoma.

The chain uses TRBV9 and TRBJ2-2, with 9 bases that match TRBD2. CDR3 length: 17 residues. Germline CDR1 and CDR2: SGDLS and YYNGEE. V lost 4 bases to trimming and J lost 4 bases; unmatched junction nucleotides: 11. CDR3 sequence (DNA): TGTGCCAGCAGCACTCACGATAGCGGGAGTGTCACCGGGGAGCTGTTTTTT. Its protein product is CASSTHDSGSVTGELFF.

This clone showed up just once. This chain's CDR3 is CATSQSNNYGYTF. The CDR3 DNA sequence: TGTGCCACCAGCCAAAGTAATAACTATGGCTACACCTTC. The chain combines TRBV15 with TRBJ1-2, with no clear D. V was clipped by 5 bases and J by 1 base, with 8 bases between them. Germline CDR1 and CDR2: LNHNV and YYDKDF (reference sequence). The length of the CDR3 is 13 residues.

This clone has just a few counts. The chain joins TRBV18 to TRBJ2-1; D is ambiguous. CDR1 KGHSH and CDR2 LQKENI come from the germline V gene. The CDR3 length is 13 residues. V lost 0 bases and J 6 bases, leaving 6 bases between the germline ends. This CDR3 is CASSPPAGNEQFF. As DNA, the CDR3 is TGTGCCAGCTCACCACCGGCAGGCAATGAGCAGTTCTTC.

V usage is TRBV9 and J usage is TRBJ2-7, with TRBD1 matching over 11 bases. With V trimmed by 0 bases and J by 4 bases, 6 bases remained unmatched. This CDR3 contains 16 residues. CDR1 and CDR2 from the germline V gene are SGDLS and YYNGEE. In DNA form, the CDR3 reads TGTGCCAGCAGCGTAGGGTTCGGGACAGGGGGGTACGAGCAGTACTTC. Its translation: CASSVGFGTGGYEQYF.

The DNA for the CDR3 is TGTGCCAGCAGTGAATTGGCAGGGGTTCGGGAAAAACTGTTTTTT. Amino acid sequence: CASSELAGVREKLFF. The chain recombines TRBV25-1 with TRBJ1-4; D perhaps matches TRBD1 (6 bases). The CDR3 has 15 amino acids. Per germline, CDR1 MGHDK and CDR2 SYGVNS. Deletions cut 1 base from V and 8 bases from J, with 14 bases between.

V and J are TRBV2 and TRBJ2-7; D gene ambiguous. This CDR3 comprises 12 residues. The germline V gene encodes CDR1 SNHLY and CDR2 FYNNEI. Trimming removed 1 base at V and 9 bases at J, with 10 bases between. The CDR3 DNA sequence: TGTGCCAGCAGTGAAGATGGGCCTGTGCAGTACTTC. Amino acid sequence: CASSEDGPVQYF. The full variable domain, rest sourced from reference TRBV2 and TRBJ2-7, is EPEVTQTPSHQVTQMGQEVILRCVPISNHLYFYWYRQILGQKVEFLVSFYNNEISEKSEIFDDQFSVERPDGSNFTLKIRSTKLEDSAMYFCASSEDGPVQYFGPGTRLTVT.